These 11 T cell receptor beta chains were sequenced from one sample in a study of T cells in Graves' hyperthyroidism and ophthalmopathy. RNA transcripts served as the template for amplifying TCR beta CDR3 regions. A first-round RT-PCR of the TCR CDR3 used the HTBI primer set. TCRdb redid the calling of the multiplex PCR reads with MiXCR, one entry per CDR3 protein. The profile shows roughly 700,000 distinct CDR3 sequences, roughly a sixth of them singletons. Sequencing was done on a sample of blood. The receptors were sampled from a middle-aged man with Graves' hyperthyroidism.

The CDR3 DNA reads TGCAGTGCTAGAGATTGGACTAGCGGAGGGTACGAGCAGTACTTC. As protein: CSARDWTSGGYEQYF. The chain has TRBV20-1 and TRBJ2-7, with TRBD2 matching 10 bases. The CDR3 extends over 15 amino acids. Unmatched junction bases numbered 6, after V lost 0 bases and J lost 4 bases. Germline lookup yields CDR1 DFQATT and CDR2 SNEGSKA (reference sequence).

This clonotype was seen a handful of times. This may stem from a read error, because a much larger clone lies one nucleotide away. This chain joins TRBV7-2 and TRBJ2-5; D is ambiguous. CDR1 SGHTA and CDR2 FQGNSA come from the germline V gene. This CDR3 contains 12 residues. The CDR3 sequence is CASSLEVEPQYF. As DNA, the CDR3 is TGTGCCAGCAGCTTAGAGGTAGAGCCCCAGTACTTC.

The chain combines TRBV19 with TRBJ2-3; the match to TRBD1 covers 7 bases. This CDR3 region has 14 residues. The germline gives CDR1 LNHDA, CDR2 SQIVND (reference sequence). Germline trimming cut 6 bases from V and 6 bases from J; bases unmatched to any gene: 9. CDR3 protein: CASRNGTVRDTQYF. As DNA, the CDR3 is TGTGCCAGTAGGAACGGGACAGTCCGGGATACGCAGTATTTT.

CDR3 sequence (DNA): TGCGCCAGCAGCCAACTGTACAGGGGGCGAGGCACTGAAGCTTTCTTT. Translation gives CASSQLYRGRGTEAFF. J is TRBJ1-1 and V is TRBV4-3, with 9 bases lining up with TRBD1. The CDR3 is 16 amino acids. Germline trimming cut 2 bases from V and 4 bases from J; bases unmatched to any gene: 8. CDR1 LGHNA and CDR2 YSLEER come from the germline V gene.

The chain recombines TRBV6-1 with TRBJ2-3, with D possibly matching TRBD1 (6 bases). The CDR3 covers 17 residues. V gave up 1 base and J gave up 2 bases, with 16 bases separating them. CDR1 and CDR2 (germline): MNHNS, SASEGT. CDR3 in DNA: TGTGCCAGCAGTGAAGGATGGGTCAGGGGATCCACAGATACGCAGTATTTT. Translated: CASSEGWVRGSTDTQYF.

This clonotype was counted ten times or more. V is TRBV30 and J is TRBJ2-5; 7 nucleotides match TRBD1. The CDR3 runs 16 residues. The J segment lost 6 bases and the V segment lost 0 bases, leaving 13 bases of the junction unmatched. Germline V gene lookup returns CDR1 GTSNPN and CDR2 SVGIG (reference sequence). The CDR3 sequence is CAWSVRYRGILKTQYF. For the CDR3, the DNA is TGTGCCTGGAGTGTACGGTACAGGGGAATCTTGAAGACCCAGTACTTC.

Only one count was recorded for this clonotype. This chain connects TRBV20-1 to TRBJ2-6, with 13 bases lining up with TRBD2. The ends lost 5 bases at V and 4 bases at J; junction bases unmatched: 8. The CDR3 runs to 17 residues. The germline gives CDR1 DFQATT, CDR2 SNEGSKA (reference sequence). CDR3 nucleotides: TGCAGTGCTTGGGGACTAGCGGGAAGGCGAGGGGCCAACGTCCTGACTTTC. It yields the protein CSAWGLAGRRGANVLTF.

V and J are TRBV12-3 or TRBV12-4 and TRBJ1-1, with 7 bases aligning to TRBD1. V lost 1 base, J lost 4 bases, and 6 bases stayed unmatched. The CDR3 runs 15 residues. CDR3 residues: CASSLGLAGGTEAFF. CDR3 coding DNA: TGTGCCAGCAGTTTAGGTTTGGCAGGGGGCACTGAAGCTTTCTTT.

In this sample, this clonotype turned up a few times. A junction end diverges from the germline sequence, so it may reflect a read error. The chain combines TRBV7-9 with TRBJ2-5; 11 bases agree with TRBD1. The germline V gene encodes CDR1 SEHNR and CDR2 FQNEAQ (reference sequence). The CDR3 extends over 12 amino acids. CDR3 in DNA: TGTGCCAGCAACCAAGCGGGGACAGGGGGAGACTTC. This sequence encodes CASNQAGTGGDF.

This chain joins TRBV11-1 and TRBJ1-2; 10 bases are shared with TRBD1. CDR3 length: 13 amino acids. V lost 6 bases, J lost 6 bases, and 4 bases stayed unmatched. CDR1 is SGHAT and CDR2 is FQDESV in the germline V gene (reference sequence). The DNA for the CDR3 is TGTGCCAGCAGAGGACAGGGGGTAGATGGCTACACCTTC. It yields the protein CASRGQGVDGYTF.

The chain employs TRBV19 and TRBJ1-2; D perhaps matches TRBD1 (5 bases). With 3 bases removed from V and 7 bases from J, the gap between germline ends came to 12 bases. The CDR3 is made up of 13 amino acids. Germline V gene lookup returns CDR1 LNHDA and CDR2 SQIVND (reference sequence). The DNA for the CDR3 is TGTGCCAGTAGTATGGGGACGGCTAGTGGCTACACCTTC. It is translated as CASSMGTASGYTF.